Listed here is a single TCR beta chain. The antigen is not known. Relative to the germline gene, one junction end is altered; a read error may explain this. Germline lookup yields CDR1 SGHAT and CDR2 FQNNGV. CDR3 length: 14 residues. The data were obtained in a study of tumor-infiltrating lymphocytes in primary liver carcinoma. Across the study: The patients, men and women alike, were aged 30 to 69 years. Study outcomes and limitations: Relative to blood, tumors carried a significantly larger fraction of the repertoire in their top 250 clones (p = 0.039).

Total RNA amounting to around 540 ng was the source from which TCR beta cDNA was made with a constant-region primer. Sequencing libraries for TCR beta derived from three nested multiplex PCR rounds that used slightly modified ARM-PCR. A C-beta reverse primer was combined with TRBV1-TRBV30 forward primers in the first two PCR rounds, and each round had 10 cycles. TCRdb redid the calling of the multiplex PCR reads with MiXCR, one entry per CDR3 protein. This sample has approximately 100,000 distinct CDR3 sequences, with around two thirds found just once. RNA and DNA were co-extracted from roughly 20-30 mg of unsorted bulk tissue. Chronic HBV infection was present, with no prior treatment. There were over 85% viable tumor cells in every single sample of tumor.

This receptor was identified in a woman aged 60-75 years with primary liver carcinoma and hepatitis B virus infection. The gene calls are TRBV11-2 and TRBJ2-2; D is perhaps TRBD1 (6 bases). The sequencing sample was made of liver tumor tissue from sampling region 2. Subset specified: tumor region T2, inferior pole. The chain's CDR3 is CVSSSERGSGELFF. In DNA form, the CDR3 reads TGTGTCAGCAGCTCAGAAAGGGGGTCCGGGGAGCTGTTTTTT. The full variable domain, in which reference TRBV11-2 and TRBJ2-2 provide the parts outside the CDR3, is EAGVAQSPRYKIIEKRQSVAFWCNPISGHATLYWYQQILGQGPKLLIQFQNNGVVDDSQLPKDRFSAERLKGVDSTLKIQPAKLEDSAVYLCVSSSERGSGELFFGEGSRLTVL.